This T cell receptor beta chain is drawn from a study of blood T cell repertoires in COVID-19. Study at large: T cells, B-cell-depleted T cells, or PBMCs supplied cDNA or gDNA.

This CDR3 comprises 16 residues. Germline CDR1 SGHAT, CDR2 FQDESV (reference sequence). Trimming pared 0 bases from V and 2 bases from J, leaving 13 bases between. Only in-frame clones appear in the TCRdb table, and some are missing; sequencing was by immunoSEQ multiplex PCR. Among about 110,000 clones, approximately 80% were seen once, and the ten largest hold around 8%. Sequenced: peripheral blood. This receptor was identified in a woman aged 80 or over with active or convalescent COVID-19. This chain uses TRBV11-1 with TRBJ2-5; D possibly corresponds to TRBD2 (6 bases). The CDR3 protein is CASSLAPGLRQETQYF. The CDR3 nucleotides are TGTGCCAGCAGCTTAGCCCCGGGACTGAGACAAGAGACCCAGTACTTC.